This TCR beta chain was sequenced during a study of control samples from healthy donors and cancer patients. CDR1 is MRHNA and CDR2 is SNTAGT in the germline V gene. CDR3 length: 13 amino acids. The V gene lost 0 bases and the J gene lost 7 bases, with 7 bases spanning the gap. This clone came up a few times. TCRdb's copy holds only in-frame clones and misses some; the assay was immunoSEQ multiplex PCR. In the table there are around 170,000 clones, 70% to 90% of which are singletons. The specimen was blood. The TCR originated in a woman between 25 and 40 years old in good health. The J gene is TRBJ2-4, the V gene TRBV6-4; D not certain. CDR3 region: CASSDSATNIQYF. In DNA, the CDR3 is TGTGCCAGCAGTGACTCCGCAACTAACATTCAGTACTTC.